This record looks at one T cell receptor beta chain sequence and its context. This sample stems from a study of blood T cell repertoires in COVID-19. For the study at large: Sites in the United States, Italy and Spain provided acute and convalescent COVID-19 samples. PBMCs, B-cell-depleted T cells, or T cells were the source of the cDNA or gDNA that made up the material.

The trim removed 7 bases at V and 5 bases at J, leaving 10 bases unmatched. The CDR3 covers 15 residues. Germline CDR1 KGHSH, CDR2 LQKENI. Study processing details: Amplifying reference gene primers gave estimates of nucleated cell counts. Clones were sequenced by immunoSEQ multiplex PCR, and TCRdb holds only the in-frame ones, with some missing. V and J calls and clone size follow that table, whereas D and trimming were derived from the DNA. The profile shows under 50,000 clones, around four fifths of them singletons. The sequence was obtained from a man aged 65 to 85 with acute or convalescent COVID-19. The specimen was peripheral blood. This chain joins TRBV18 and TRBJ2-2, with TRBD1 identical over 7 bases. The CDR3 sequence is CASCSFETGTGELFF. The CDR3 DNA follows: TGTGCCAGCTGTTCTTTCGAGACAGGGACCGGGGAGCTGTTTTTT.